What follows are 27 T cell receptor beta chains derived from one specimen sequenced in a study of cytomegalovirus exposure and HLA in healthy donors. The PCR employed 60 Vbeta primers together with 13 Jbeta primers. Generated by immunoSEQ multiplex PCR, the TCRdb table keeps only in-frame clones and is missing some. Here the sample table reports about 100,000 clones. The sequenced sample was PBMCs. The receptors originated from a man over 45 in good health and CMV-seronegative.

V is TRBV5-1 and J is TRBJ1-5, with a tentative D call TRBD1 (6 bases). The germline V gene encodes CDR1 SGHRS and CDR2 YFSETQ. V was pared by 0 bases and J by 7 bases, with 20 bases between. The CDR3 loop spans 17 amino acids. CDR3 DNA: TGCGCCAGCAGCTTGGGCCCCTGGACAGAAGATGAGCAGCCCCAGCATTTT. It specifies CASSLGPWTEDEQPQHF.

The V gene is TRBV12-5, the J gene TRBJ1-2, with TRBD1 matching 7 bases. The CDR3 has 14 amino acids. The trim removed 0 bases at V and 6 bases at J, leaving 4 bases unmatched. The germline V gene has CDR1 LGHNT and CDR2 FRNRAP. CDR3 bases: TGTGCTAGTGGTTTGGTAGACAGGGAGGATGGCTACACCTTC. Translated, it gives CASGLVDREDGYTF. Full variable domain (missing parts from reference TRBV12-5 and TRBJ1-2): DARVTQTPRHKVTEMGQEVTMRCQPILGHNTVFWYRQTMMQGLELLAYFRNRAPLDDSGMPKDRFSAEMPDATLATLKIQPSEPRDSAVYFCASGLVDREDGYTFGSGTRLTVV.

V and J are TRBV2 and TRBJ1-1, with 7 bases that match TRBD1. J was trimmed by 5 bases and V by 3 bases; bases with no gene match: 6. Per the germline V gene, CDR1 is SNHLY and CDR2 is FYNNEI. This CDR3 spans 14 amino acids. DNA for the CDR3: TGTGCCAGCAGTGATGTTTCAGGGGGGACTGAAGCTTTCTTT. Protein: CASSDVSGGTEAFF. The full variable domain, completed using reference TRBV2 and TRBJ1-1, is EPEVTQTPSHQVTQMGQEVILRCVPISNHLYFYWYRQILGQKVEFLVSFYNNEISEKSEIFDDQFSVERPDGSNFTLKIRSTKLEDSAMYFCASSDVSGGTEAFFGQGTRLTVV.

The CDR3 region is CASSLDPARDTIYF. For the CDR3, the DNA is TGCGCCAGCAGCTTGGATCCGGCCCGGGACACCATATATTTT. The chain recombines TRBV5-1 with TRBJ1-3; D is ambiguous. From germline, CDR1 is SGHRS and CDR2 YFSETQ. V was pared by 0 bases and J by 8 bases, with 12 bases between. CDR3 length equals 14 residues.

The chain carries TRBV25-1 and TRBJ2-7, with TRBD2 identical over 15 bases. The V and J ends lost 7 bases and 0 bases, in that order; junction bases with no gene match: 10. Germline V gene data show CDR1 as MGHDK and CDR2 as SYGVNS. The CDR3 totals 18 residues. The CDR3 DNA reads TGTGCCAGCACGACACCGGGACTAGCGGGAGGTTTCTCCTACGAGCAGTACTTC. As protein: CASTTPGLAGGFSYEQYF.

The gene calls are TRBV21-1 and TRBJ1-1. TRBV21-1 constitutes a pseudogene. The CDR3 consists of 15 residues. The CDR3 nucleotides are TGTGCCAGCAGCAAAGGTTGGGGGGATTTAACTGAAGCTTTCTTT. It is translated as CASSKGWGDLTEAFF.

The chain carries TRBV6-6 and TRBJ2-2, with 7 bases lining up with TRBD2. The CDR3 runs to 16 residues. Germline V CDR1 and CDR2: MNHNY, SVGAGI (reference sequence). J gave up 1 base and V 5 bases, and 7 bases lay outside the gene matches. The chain's CDR3 is CASSPKGTKNTGELFF. In DNA form, the CDR3 reads TGTGCCAGCAGTCCTAAGGGGACTAAGAACACCGGGGAGCTGTTTTTT.

The V gene is TRBV13, the J gene TRBJ2-5, with D unclear. CDR3 length: 12 residues. The V end was cut by 1 base, the J end by 4 bases, with 4 bases between. The germline CDR1 and CDR2 sequences are PRHDT and FYEKMQ (reference sequence). CDR3 amino acids: CASSLVSETQYF. The CDR3 nucleotides are TGTGCCAGCAGCTTAGTCTCAGAGACCCAGTACTTC.

The chain links TRBV18 to TRBJ2-1, with 10 bases matching TRBD2. The CDR3 loop spans 15 amino acids. Germline V gene data show CDR1 as KGHSH and CDR2 as LQKENI. Germline trimming cut 4 bases from V and 5 bases from J; bases unmatched to any gene: 5. CDR3 DNA: TGTGCCAGCTCACTGGAGCTAGCGGGAGACAATGAGCAGTTCTTC. It is translated as CASSLELAGDNEQFF.

The J gene is TRBJ2-1, the V gene TRBV9, with TRBD2 matching 11 bases. Looked up from germline, CDR1 is SGDLS and CDR2 is YYNGEE. After removal of 1 base from V and 5 bases from J, the junction contained 2 bases not matched to a gene. The CDR3 totals 15 residues. CDR3 region: CASSVTSGSHNEQFF. CDR3 in DNA: TGTGCCAGCAGCGTAACTAGCGGGAGTCACAATGAGCAGTTCTTC.

The chain joins TRBV12-5 to TRBJ2-5; 9 bases align to TRBD2. Trimming removed 3 bases from V and 4 bases from J; junction bases left unmatched: 6. Germline CDR1 and CDR2: LGHNT and FRNRAP. The CDR3 is 15 amino acids. The CDR3 bases are TGTGCTAGTGGTTTCCCCGCACTAGCGGGAGAGACCCAGTACTTC. It specifies CASGFPALAGETQYF. The full variable domain, with the rest looked up from reference TRBV12-5 and TRBJ2-5, is DARVTQTPRHKVTEMGQEVTMRCQPILGHNTVFWYRQTMMQGLELLAYFRNRAPLDDSGMPKDRFSAEMPDATLATLKIQPSEPRDSAVYFCASGFPALAGETQYFGPGTRLLVL.

The rearrangement joins TRBV5-1 to TRBJ2-7, with a possible D match to TRBD1 (5 bases). CDR3 length: 16 amino acids. Germline CDR1 SGHRS, CDR2 YFSETQ. V lost 0 bases and J lost 3, with 16 bases in between. The CDR3 region has the DNA TGCGCCAGCAGCTTGGAGCGACAGTTTGGTAACTACGAGCAGTACTTC. Translated, it gives CASSLERQFGNYEQYF. Full variable domain (missing parts from reference TRBV5-1 and TRBJ2-7): KAGVTQTPRYLIKTRGQQVTLSCSPISGHRSVSWYQQTPGQGLQFLFEYFSETQRNKGNFPGRFSGRQFSNSRSEMNVSTLELGDSALYLCASSLERQFGNYEQYFGPGTRLTVT.

This chain uses TRBV25-1 with TRBJ2-7; D not certain. V was cut by 1 base and J by 6 bases, with 4 bases left in between. Germline CDR1 and CDR2: MGHDK and SYGVNS. The CDR3 spans 11 residues. The CDR3 region is CASSESGEQYF. CDR3 nucleotide sequence: TGTGCCAGCAGTGAATCGGGCGAGCAGTACTTC.

The chain links TRBV12-5 to TRBJ2-3; 9 bases fit TRBD1. The CDR3 totals 15 residues. Per germline, CDR1 LGHNT and CDR2 FRNRAP. The J segment lost 2 bases and the V segment lost 8 bases, leaving 8 bases of the junction unmatched. DNA of the CDR3: TGTGCTAGTTCGAGACAGGGGGTGGCCACAGATACGCAGTATTTT. Its protein product is CASSRQGVATDTQYF.

CDR3: CASSPRGGSGANVLTF. The DNA for the CDR3 is TGTGCCAGCAGCCCCCGGGGGGGGTCCGGGGCCAACGTCCTGACTTTC. The chain has TRBV9 and TRBJ2-6, with 8 bases lining up with TRBD2. Germline CDR1 and CDR2: SGDLS and YYNGEE. Trimming took 4 bases from V and 4 from J; bases not matched to a gene: 7. This CDR3 is 16 amino acids long.

The chain links TRBV7-2 to TRBJ1-5; TRBD1 matches at 7 bases. V shed 5 bases and J 3 bases; nucleotides not matched to a gene: 7. The CDR3 is made up of 15 amino acids. Germline CDR1 and CDR2: SGHTA and FQGNSA. In DNA, the CDR3 is TGTGCCAGCAGCCTCTCGGGACAGCCCAATCAGCCCCAGCATTTT. Translating it yields CASSLSGQPNQPQHF.

This chain uses TRBV6-5 with TRBJ2-7, with a tentative D call TRBD2 (6 bases). V was shortened by 2 bases and J by 7 bases, with 12 bases between the two germline ends. The V gene's germline CDR1 is MNHEY and CDR2 SVGAGI. This CDR3 is built from 13 residues. CDR3: CASSYRGRLEQYF. The DNA of the CDR3 is TGTGCCAGCAGTTACCGGGGGAGGTTAGAGCAGTACTTC.

This chain connects TRBV5-1 to TRBJ1-1, with a tentative D call TRBD1 (5 bases). The ends were cut back, 5 bases at V and 0 bases at J, with 11 bases in the middle. Germline V gene sequence: CDR1 SGHRS, CDR2 YFSETQ. The CDR3 length is 14 residues. CDR3 coding DNA: TGCGCCAGCAGTTTACCGACAGTGAACACTGAAGCTTTCTTT. Translation gives CASSLPTVNTEAFF.

The J gene is TRBJ2-1, the V gene TRBV13, with D unclear. V was shortened by 0 bases and J by 15 bases, with 12 bases between the two germline ends. This CDR3 is 12 amino acids long. CDR1 is PRHDT, CDR2 FYEKMQ, per germline (reference sequence). CDR3 sequence: CASSLGSRVGFF. The CDR3 region has the DNA TGTGCCAGCAGCTTAGGGTCTAGAGTGGGGTTCTTC.

This chain joins TRBV5-1 and TRBJ2-3; D perhaps matches TRBD2 (6 bases). The CDR3 is made up of 14 amino acids. Trimming pared 4 bases from V and 0 bases from J, leaving 9 bases between. CDR1 and CDR2 from the germline V gene are SGHRS and YFSETQ. CDR3 bases: TGCGCCAGCAGCCGGGGGTCTAGCACAGATACGCAGTATTTT. Translated, it gives CASSRGSSTDTQYF.

This sequence joins TRBV5-1 and TRBJ1-1, with 10 nucleotides matching TRBD1. Germline V gene sequence: CDR1 SGHRS, CDR2 YFSETQ. The CDR3 spans 18 residues. V was pared by 2 bases and J by 6 bases, with 16 bases of the junction left unmatched. DNA of the CDR3: TGCGCCAGCAGCTTTGGCTTTGGACAGGGGGGTTTCCTTCCTGAAGCTTTCTTT. Amino acid sequence: CASSFGFGQGGFLPEAFF.

The chain is built from TRBV7-2 and TRBJ1-2; a weak D match, TRBD1 (6 bases). V was clipped by 4 bases and J by 4 bases, with 10 bases between them. Germline CDR1 is SGHTA and CDR2 is FQGNSA. This CDR3 has 13 residues. CDR3 sequence: CASSSGVGYGYTF. CDR3 DNA sequence: TGTGCCAGCAGCTCAGGGGTCGGCTATGGCTACACCTTC.

The chain recombines TRBV6-1 with TRBJ1-1; D is undetermined. The CDR3 sequence is 14 residues long. Trimming left V 8 bases short and J 4 bases short, with 17 bases between. From germline, CDR1 is MNHNS and CDR2 SASEGT. The CDR3 nucleotides are TGTGCCAGCTCAGGCACAAAGGGAGGCACTGAAGCTTTCTTT. It specifies CASSGTKGGTEAFF.

The chain carries TRBV19 and TRBJ1-3, with 11 bases fitting TRBD1. CDR1 is LNHDA and CDR2 is SQIVND in the germline V gene (reference sequence). The CDR3 has 15 residues. Losses at the gene ends were 7 bases for V and 4 bases for J; bases not matched to a gene: 6. Here the CDR3 DNA reads TGTGCCAGTACCCTTGGGACAGGGGGAGGAAACACCATATATTTT. Protein sequence: CASTLGTGGGNTIYF.

V gene TRBV9 combines with J gene TRBJ1-2; D remains ambiguous. Trimming pared 0 bases from V and 7 bases from J, leaving 13 bases between. The CDR3 length is 14 residues. From germline, CDR1 is SGDLS and CDR2 YYNGEE. The DNA for the CDR3 is TGTGCCAGCAGCGTAGGGCCCGGGGTGGGTGGCTACACCTTC. It yields the protein CASSVGPGVGGYTF.

The rearrangement uses TRBV7-9 and TRBJ2-5; D is perhaps TRBD2 (6 bases). This CDR3 is 14 amino acids long. Germline lookup yields CDR1 SEHNR and CDR2 FQNEAQ (reference sequence). The V and J ends lost 4 bases and 5 bases respectively, with 14 bases between them. CDR3 DNA sequence: TGTGCCAGCAGCTCCCGGGGGAACCCGGAGACCCAGTACTTC. It is translated as CASSSRGNPETQYF.

V gene TRBV2 combines with J gene TRBJ2-1; a possible D gene is TRBD1 (8 bases). Germline V lookup: CDR1 SNHLY, CDR2 FYNNEI. This CDR3 is built from 21 residues. V lost 3 bases and J 2 bases, leaving 29 bases between the germline ends. The CDR3 bases are TGTGCCAGCAGTGACGGAGGAATCAGGGGGCGGACTAGACCTCCCTACAATGAGCAGTTCTTC. Its translation: CASSDGGIRGRTRPPYNEQFF.